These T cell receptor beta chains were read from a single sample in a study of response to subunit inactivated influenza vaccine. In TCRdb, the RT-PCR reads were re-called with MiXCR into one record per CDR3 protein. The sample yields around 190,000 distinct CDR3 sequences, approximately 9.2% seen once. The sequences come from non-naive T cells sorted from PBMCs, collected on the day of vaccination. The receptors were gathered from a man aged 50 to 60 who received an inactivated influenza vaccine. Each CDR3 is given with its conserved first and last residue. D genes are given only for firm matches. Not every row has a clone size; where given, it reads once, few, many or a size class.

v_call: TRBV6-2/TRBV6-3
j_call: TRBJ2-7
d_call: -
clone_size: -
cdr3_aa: CASKYSSSYEQYF
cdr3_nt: TGTGCCAGCAAATACTCGAGCTCCTACGAGCAGTACTTC

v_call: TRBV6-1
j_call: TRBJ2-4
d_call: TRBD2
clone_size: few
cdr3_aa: CASTLAGDTKNIQYF
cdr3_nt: TGTGCCAGCACGCTAGCGGGGGACACTAAAAACATTCAGTACTTC

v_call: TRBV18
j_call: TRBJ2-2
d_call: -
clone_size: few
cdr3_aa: CASSPLGVYTGELFF
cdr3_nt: TGTGCCAGCTCACCCTTGGGAGTTTACACCGGGGAGCTGTTTTTT

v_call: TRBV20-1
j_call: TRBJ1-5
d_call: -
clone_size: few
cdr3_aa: CSAIQGSNQPQHF
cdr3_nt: TGCAGTGCTATCCAGGGGAGCAATCAGCCCCAGCATTTT

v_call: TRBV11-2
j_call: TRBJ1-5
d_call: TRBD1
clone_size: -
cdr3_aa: CASSSGQHQPQHF
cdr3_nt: TGTGCCAGCAGCTCGGGACAGCATCAGCCCCAGCATTTT

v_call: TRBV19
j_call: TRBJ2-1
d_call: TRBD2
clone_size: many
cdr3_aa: CASRPGTSVFNEQFF
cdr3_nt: TGTGCCAGTAGACCCGGGACTAGCGTCTTCAATGAGCAGTTCTTC

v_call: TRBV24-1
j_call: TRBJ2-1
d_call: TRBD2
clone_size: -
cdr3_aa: CATSDPRTSGRAYNEQFF
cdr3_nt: TGTGCCACCAGTGATCCGCGGACTAGCGGGAGGGCCTACAATGAGCAGTTCTTC

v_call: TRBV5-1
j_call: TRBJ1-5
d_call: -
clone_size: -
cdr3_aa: CASSPGESSNQPQHF
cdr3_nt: TGCGCCAGCAGTCCAGGAGAATCTAGCAATCAGCCCCAGCATTTT

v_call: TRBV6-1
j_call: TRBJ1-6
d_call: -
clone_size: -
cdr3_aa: CASRPTGDSYNSPLHF
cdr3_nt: TGTGCCAGCCGCCCGACCGGTGACTCCTATAATTCACCCCTCCACTTT

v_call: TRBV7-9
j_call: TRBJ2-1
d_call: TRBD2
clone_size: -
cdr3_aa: CASRSTSGSSNEQFF
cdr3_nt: TGTGCCAGCAGATCAACTAGCGGGAGTAGCAATGAGCAGTTCTTC

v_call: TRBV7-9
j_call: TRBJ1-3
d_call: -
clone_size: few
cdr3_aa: CASSPSRGTGNTIYF
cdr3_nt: TGTGCCAGCAGCCCCAGTCGGGGGACTGGAAACACCATATATTTT

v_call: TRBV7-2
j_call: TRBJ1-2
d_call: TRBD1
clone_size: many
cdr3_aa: CASSQNAGQDYGYTF
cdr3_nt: TGTGCCAGCAGCCAAAACGCGGGACAGGACTATGGCTACACCTTC

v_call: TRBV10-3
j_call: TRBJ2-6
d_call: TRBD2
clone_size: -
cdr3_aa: CAISDWGGSGANVLTF
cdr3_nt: TGTGCCATCAGTGACTGGGGGGGTTCCGGGGCCAACGTCCTGACTTTC

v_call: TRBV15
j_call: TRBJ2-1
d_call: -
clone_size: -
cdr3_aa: CATSRVRDTRNEQFF
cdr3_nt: TGTGCCACCAGCAGAGTCCGGGACACCCGCAATGAGCAGTTCTTC

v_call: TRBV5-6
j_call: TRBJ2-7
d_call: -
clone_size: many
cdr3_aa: CASSTGPVLEQYF
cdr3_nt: TGTGCCAGCTCGACAGGACCTGTTCTCGAGCAGTACTTC

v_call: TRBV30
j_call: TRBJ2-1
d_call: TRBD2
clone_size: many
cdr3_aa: CAWSRDYTYNEQFF
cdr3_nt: TGTGCCTGGAGCCGGGACTACACCTACAACGAGCAGTTCTTC

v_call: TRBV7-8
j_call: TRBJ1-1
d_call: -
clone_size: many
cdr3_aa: CASSLAENENGEAFF
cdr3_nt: TGTGCCAGCAGCTTAGCCGAGAACGAGAACGGTGAAGCTTTCTTT

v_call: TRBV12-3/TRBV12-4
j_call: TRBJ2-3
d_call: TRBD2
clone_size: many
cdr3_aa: CASSFLAGNTDTQYF
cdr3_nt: TGTGCCAGCAGTTTTCTAGCGGGAAACACAGATACGCAGTATTTT

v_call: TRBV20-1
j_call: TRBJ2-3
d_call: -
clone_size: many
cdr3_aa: CSARRQWPDTQYF
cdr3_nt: TGCAGTGCTCGTCGGCAGTGGCCAGATACGCAGTATTTT

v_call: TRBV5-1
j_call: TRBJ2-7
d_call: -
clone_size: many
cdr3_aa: CASSIGPGTLNEQYF
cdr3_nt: TGCGCCAGCAGTATTGGTCCCGGGACATTAAACGAGCAGTACTTC

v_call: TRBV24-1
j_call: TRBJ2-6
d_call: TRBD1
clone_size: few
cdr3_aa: CATSDWGTGGLGGANVLTF
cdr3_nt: TGTGCCACCAGTGATTGGGGGACAGGGGGCTTAGGCGGGGCCAACGTCCTGACTTTC

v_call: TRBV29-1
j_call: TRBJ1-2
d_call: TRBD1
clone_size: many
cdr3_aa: CSAMGQVEGYTF
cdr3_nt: TGCAGCGCGATGGGACAGGTGGAAGGCTACACCTTC

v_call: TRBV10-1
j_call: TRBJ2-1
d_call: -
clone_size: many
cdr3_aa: CASSESPDTEQFF
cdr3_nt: TGCGCCAGCAGTGAGTCGCCTGACACTGAGCAGTTCTTC

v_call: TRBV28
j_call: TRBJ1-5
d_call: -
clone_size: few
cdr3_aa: CASQLSNQPQHF
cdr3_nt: TGTGCCAGCCAACTTAGCAATCAGCCCCAGCATTTT

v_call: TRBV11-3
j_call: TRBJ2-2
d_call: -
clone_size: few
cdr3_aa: CASSPSGQNTGELFF
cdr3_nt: TGTGCCAGCAGCCCGTCGGGACAGAACACCGGGGAGCTGTTTTTT

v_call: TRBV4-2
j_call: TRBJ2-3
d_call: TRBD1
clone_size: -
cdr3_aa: CASSQDLQGAKDTQYF
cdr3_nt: TGTGCCAGCAGCCAAGATTTGCAGGGGGCGAAAGATACGCAGTATTTT

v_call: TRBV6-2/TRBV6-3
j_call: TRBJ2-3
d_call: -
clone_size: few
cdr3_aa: CASSNPPGVGADTQYF
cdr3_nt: TGTGCCAGCAGTAACCCCCCAGGGGTTGGGGCAGATACGCAGTATTTT

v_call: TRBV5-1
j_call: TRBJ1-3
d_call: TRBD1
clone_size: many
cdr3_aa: CASSLTGTGVGNTIYF
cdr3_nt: TGCGCCAGCAGCTTAACCGGGACAGGGGTCGGAAACACCATATATTTT

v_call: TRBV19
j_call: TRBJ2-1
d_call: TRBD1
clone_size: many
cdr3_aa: CASSSRDRRVDEQFF
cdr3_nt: TGTGCCAGTAGTAGCCGGGACAGGCGGGTTGATGAGCAGTTCTTC

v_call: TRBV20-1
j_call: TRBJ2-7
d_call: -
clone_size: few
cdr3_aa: CSATNQGYEQYF
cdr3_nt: TGCAGTGCTACAAATCAGGGATACGAGCAGTACTTC

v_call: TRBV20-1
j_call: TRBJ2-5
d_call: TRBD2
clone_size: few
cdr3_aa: CSARLREYEKTQYF
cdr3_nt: TGCAGTGCTAGATTGCGGGAGTATGAAAAGACCCAGTACTTC

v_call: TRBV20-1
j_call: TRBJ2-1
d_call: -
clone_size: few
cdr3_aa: CSAVRVNEQFF
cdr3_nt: TGCAGTGCTGTCCGGGTCAATGAGCAGTTCTTC

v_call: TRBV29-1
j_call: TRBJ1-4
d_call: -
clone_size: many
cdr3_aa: CSVGDTFNEKLFF
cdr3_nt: TGCAGCGTGGGAGACACTTTTAATGAAAAACTGTTTTTT

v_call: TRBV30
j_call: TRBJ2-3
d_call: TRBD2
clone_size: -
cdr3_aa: CAWRRGLAGGGTDTQYF
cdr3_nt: TGTGCCTGGAGGAGAGGACTAGCGGGGGGAGGCACAGATACGCAGTATTTT

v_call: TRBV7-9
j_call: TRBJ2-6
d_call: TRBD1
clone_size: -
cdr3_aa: CASRFLTGVGGANVLTF
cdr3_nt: TGTGCCAGCAGATTCTTGACAGGGGTTGGTGGGGCCAACGTCCTGACTTTC

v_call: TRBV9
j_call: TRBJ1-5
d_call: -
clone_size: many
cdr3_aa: CASSEGSGNQPQHF
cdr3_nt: TGTGCCAGCAGCGAGGGCTCTGGGAATCAGCCCCAGCATTTT

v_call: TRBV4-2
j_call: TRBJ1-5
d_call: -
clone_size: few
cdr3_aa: CASSHLDSNQPQHF
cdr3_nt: TGTGCCAGCAGCCACTTGGACTCAAATCAGCCCCAGCATTTT

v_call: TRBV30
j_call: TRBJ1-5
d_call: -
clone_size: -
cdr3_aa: CAWSNGEGQPQHF
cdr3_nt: TGTGCCTGGAGTAACGGGGAGGGCCAGCCCCAGCATTTT

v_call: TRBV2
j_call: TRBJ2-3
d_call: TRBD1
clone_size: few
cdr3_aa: CASSDLQGNTDTQYF
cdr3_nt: TGTGCCAGCAGTGATTTACAGGGGAACACAGATACGCAGTATTTT

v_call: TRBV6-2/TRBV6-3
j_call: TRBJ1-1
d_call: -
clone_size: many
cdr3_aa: CASSYSAGVEAFF
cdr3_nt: TGTGCCAGCAGTTACAGCGCAGGGGTTGAAGCTTTCTTT

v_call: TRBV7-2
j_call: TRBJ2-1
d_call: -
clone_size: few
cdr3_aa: CASSKGLAVSYNEQFF
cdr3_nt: TGTGCCAGCAGCAAGGGGTTAGCGGTCTCCTACAATGAGCAGTTCTTC

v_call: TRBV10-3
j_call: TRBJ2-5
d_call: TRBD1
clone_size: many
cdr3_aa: CAIIIIDRVQETQYF
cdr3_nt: TGTGCCATCATTATCATAGACAGGGTCCAAGAGACCCAGTACTTC

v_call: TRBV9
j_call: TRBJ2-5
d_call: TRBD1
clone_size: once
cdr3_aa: CASSVGTGSSETQYF
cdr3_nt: TGTGCCAGCAGCGTAGGGACAGGGAGTTCAGAGACCCAGTACTTC

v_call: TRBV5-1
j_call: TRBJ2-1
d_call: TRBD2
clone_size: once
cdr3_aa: CASSNSGGGNEQFF
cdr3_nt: TGCGCCAGCAGCAATAGCGGGGGGGGTAATGAGCAGTTCTTC

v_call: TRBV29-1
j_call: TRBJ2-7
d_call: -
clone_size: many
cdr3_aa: CSVEAPGDPYEQYF
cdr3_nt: TGCAGCGTTGAAGCGCCAGGGGATCCCTACGAGCAGTACTTC

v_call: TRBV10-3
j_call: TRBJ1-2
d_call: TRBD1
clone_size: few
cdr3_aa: CAISQGQGALGYTF
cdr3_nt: TGTGCCATCAGTCAGGGACAGGGGGCTCTTGGCTACACCTTC

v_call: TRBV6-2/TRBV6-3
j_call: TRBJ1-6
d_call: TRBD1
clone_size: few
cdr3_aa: CASSWTGANSPLHF
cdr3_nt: TGTGCCAGCAGCTGGACAGGGGCCAATTCACCCCTCCACTTT

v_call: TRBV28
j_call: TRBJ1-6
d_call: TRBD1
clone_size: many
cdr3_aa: CASSLGTVRSNSPLHF
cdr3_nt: TGTGCCAGCAGTTTAGGGACAGTTCGATCTAATTCACCCCTCCACTTT

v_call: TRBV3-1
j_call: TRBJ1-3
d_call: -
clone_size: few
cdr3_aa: CASSQERVSGNTIYF
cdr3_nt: TGTGCCAGCAGCCAAGAGAGGGTTTCCGGAAACACCATATATTTT

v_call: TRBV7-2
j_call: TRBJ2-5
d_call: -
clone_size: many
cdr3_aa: CASSLLGLGETQYF
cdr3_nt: TGTGCCAGCAGCTTGCTGGGCCTTGGAGAGACCCAGTACTTC

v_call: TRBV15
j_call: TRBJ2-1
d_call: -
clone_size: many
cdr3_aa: CATSPIPGSKQFF
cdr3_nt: TGTGCCACCAGCCCTATTCCGGGCAGTAAGCAGTTCTTC

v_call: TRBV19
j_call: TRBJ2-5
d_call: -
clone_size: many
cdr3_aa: CASSTGQISQGSQYF
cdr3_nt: TGTGCCAGTAGTACTGGACAAATTTCCCAGGGGTCCCAGTACTTC

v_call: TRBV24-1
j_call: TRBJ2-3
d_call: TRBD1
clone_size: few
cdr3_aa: CATSVRGQGPTDTQYF
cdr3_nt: TGTGCCACCAGTGTCCGGGGACAGGGTCCCACAGATACGCAGTATTTT

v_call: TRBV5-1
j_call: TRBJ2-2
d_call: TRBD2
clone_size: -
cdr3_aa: CASSSTSGGGTGELFF
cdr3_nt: TGCGCCAGCAGCTCTACTAGCGGGGGAGGCACCGGGGAGCTGTTTTTT

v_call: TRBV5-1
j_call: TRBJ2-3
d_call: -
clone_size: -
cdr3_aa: CASSPGTSGDTQYF
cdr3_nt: TGCGCCAGCAGCCCCGGAACGTCGGGAGATACGCAGTATTTT

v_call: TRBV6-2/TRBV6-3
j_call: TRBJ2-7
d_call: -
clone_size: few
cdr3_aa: CASSYGGDTNEQYF
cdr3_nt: TGTGCCAGCAGTTACGGGGGCGACACGAACGAGCAGTACTTC

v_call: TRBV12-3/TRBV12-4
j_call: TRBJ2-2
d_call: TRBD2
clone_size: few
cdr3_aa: CASRSGRTSWARELFF
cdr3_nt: TGTGCCAGCAGAAGCGGGAGGACTAGCTGGGCTCGGGAGCTGTTTTTT

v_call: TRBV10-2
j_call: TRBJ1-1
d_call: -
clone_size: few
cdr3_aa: CASSDPGPLSIEAEAFF
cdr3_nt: TGCGCCAGCAGTGACCCGGGACCTTTGTCTATAGAGGCTGAAGCTTTCTTT